The T cell receptor (beta chain) described here comes from a study of cytomegalovirus exposure and HLA in healthy donors. Notes on this clone: Its antigen is not known.

Whole-study findings and limits: Reportedly, a later analysis found an Asian-associated ancestry cluster had fewer N-insertions than the roughly 670-donor mean. Earlier analysis found most TCR beta V segments productive about 87% or about 30% of the time.

PCR was performed using 60 Vbeta and 13 Jbeta primers. Some clones are missing from TCRdb's copy, which holds only in-frame ones; the method was immunoSEQ multiplex PCR. The table records roughly 58,000 clones, roughly 83% of them present only once. Germline V gives CDR1 MGHRA, CDR2 YSYEKL. The length of the CDR3 is 15 residues. The V segment lost 3 bases and the J segment 4 bases; nucleotides outside the gene matches: 6. The study sampled nominally healthy donors, though unrecorded immune exposures were likely. The V gene is TRBV4-1, the J gene TRBJ1-2, with 9 positions matching TRBD1. The clonotype comes from a human donor in good health. The sequencing sample was made of PBMCs. The CDR3 DNA reads TGCGCCAGCAGCCAGGAGGACAGGGGCCCCTATGGCTACACCTTC. Translating it yields CASSQEDRGPYGYTF.